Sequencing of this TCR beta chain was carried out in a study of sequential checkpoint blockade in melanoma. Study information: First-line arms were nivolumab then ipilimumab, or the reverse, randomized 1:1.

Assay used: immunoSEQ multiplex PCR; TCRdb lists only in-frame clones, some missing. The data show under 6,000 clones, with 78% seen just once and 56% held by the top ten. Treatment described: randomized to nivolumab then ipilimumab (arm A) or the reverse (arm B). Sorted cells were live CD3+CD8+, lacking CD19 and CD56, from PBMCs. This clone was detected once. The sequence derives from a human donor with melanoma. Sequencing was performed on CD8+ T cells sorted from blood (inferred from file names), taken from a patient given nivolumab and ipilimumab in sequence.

CDR3 bases: TGTGCCAGCAGTTTATCCGGGGTATGGGTGAACACTGAAGCTTTCTTT. Translation: CASSLSGVWVNTEAFF. The chain has TRBV28 and TRBJ1-1; unclear D gene. Germline values: CDR1 MDHEN, CDR2 SYDVKM. The CDR3 loop spans 16 amino acids. Trimming removed 1 base at V and 0 bases at J, with 12 bases between.